The next 19 T cell receptor beta chains were all read from a single sample in a study of low-dose radiotherapy and immunotherapy resistance in tumors. The time point was: after trial treatment. Stated treatment: LDRT plus nivolumab, ipilimumab, low-dose cyclophosphamide and aspirin (RACIN trial). Primers used for first-strand cDNA, a TRAV- and TRBV-specific set, covered both alpha and beta chains. The TCRs were subjected to amplification over around 19 PCR cycles employing a constant-region primer in conjunction with a V-primer adapter. MiXCR was run by TCRdb on the reads, yielding one entry per CDR3 protein. The sample records about 100,000 distinct CDR3 sequences, around 20% being singletons. Sequencing was performed on PBMCs, taken after low-dose radiotherapy plus immunotherapy. These receptors were collected from a male donor with prostate cancer.

This clonotype has a handful of counts. The rearrangement uses TRBV11-2 and TRBJ1-1, with 7 bases lining up with TRBD1. This CDR3 region has 15 residues. Germline loops: CDR1 SGHAT, CDR2 FQNNGV. With 5 bases clipped from V and 1 base from J, the junction kept 7 bases outside the gene matches. CDR3 protein: CASSPLTGRNTEAFF. DNA of the CDR3: TGTGCCAGCAGCCCGCTGACAGGGAGGAACACTGAAGCTTTCTTT.

This clonotype showed up just a few times. This chain joins TRBV7-9 and TRBJ1-5; D uncertain. The V gene lost 6 bases and the J gene lost 3 bases, with 6 bases spanning the gap. The CDR3 loop spans 12 amino acids. Germline assignment: CDR1 SEHNR and CDR2 FQNEAQ (reference sequence). Written as DNA, the CDR3 is TGTGCCAGCAGTCCACACAATCAGCCCCAGCATTTT. As protein: CASSPHNQPQHF.

This clonotype was seen a handful of times. This chain links TRBV6-2 or TRBV6-3 with TRBJ2-1; 10 bases align to TRBD2. Losses at the gene ends were 6 bases for V and 6 bases for J; bases not matched to a gene: 8. The CDR3 is 15 residues long. Germline V gene sequence: CDR1 MNHEY, CDR2 SVGEGT. In DNA form, the CDR3 reads TGTGCCAGCAGATTAGCGGGAGGTGACCGCAATGAGCAGTTCTTC. Translated: CASRLAGGDRNEQFF.

This clonotype was detected ten times or more. The V and J genes are TRBV7-9 and TRBJ2-3; perhaps TRBD2 as D (7 bases). CDR1 and CDR2 (germline): SEHNR, FQNEAQ (reference sequence). V lost 6 bases, J lost 1 base, and 11 bases lay in between. CDR3 length equals 14 residues. The CDR3 is CASRWGGRTDTQYF. The CDR3 DNA reads TGTGCCAGCAGGTGGGGGGGCCGCACAGATACGCAGTATTTT. Full variable domain (rest looked up from reference TRBV7-9 and TRBJ2-3): DTGVSQNPRHKITKRGQNVTFRCDPISEHNRLYWYRQTLGQGPEFLTYFQNEAQLEKSRLLSDRFSAERPKGSFSTLEIQRTEQGDSAMYLCASRWGGRTDTQYFGPGTRLTVL.

Comment on this clonotype: A read error is the likely source, as a far larger clone sits one nucleotide away. The genes are TRBV12-5 and TRBJ2-7; D is perhaps TRBD2 (7 bases). The CDR3 loop spans 13 amino acids. Germline lookup yields CDR1 LGHNT and CDR2 FRNRAP. Trimming stripped 7 bases from V and 7 bases from J, with 17 bases between. CDR3 DNA: TGTGCTAGTGTGGGGGGGGGCTACAATGAGCAGTACTTC. This encodes CASVGGGYNEQYF.

This clonotype occurred many times. The rearrangement links TRBV7-9 to TRBJ2-3; 8 bases fit TRBD2. J gave up 5 bases and V 0 bases, and 10 bases lay outside the gene matches. CDR1 is SEHNR and CDR2 is FQNEAQ in the germline V gene (reference sequence). The CDR3 is 17 amino acids. CDR3 in amino acids: CASSLALSGGGLDTQYF. Here the CDR3 DNA reads TGTGCCAGCAGCTTAGCGCTCTCGGGGGGGGGCCTAGATACGCAGTATTTT.

This chain links TRBV18 with TRBJ2-1; D is perhaps TRBD1 (7 bases). This CDR3 has 14 residues. Looked up from germline, CDR1 is KGHSH and CDR2 is LQKENI. Trimming pared 3 bases from V and 8 bases from J, leaving 14 bases between. DNA of the CDR3: TGTGCCAGCTCACCCAGGGGGGAGGCGGATGAGCAGTTCTTC. As protein: CASSPRGEADEQFF.

This clonotype was counted ten times or more. V gene TRBV7-9 combines with J gene TRBJ2-1; D gene unclear. The CDR3 sequence is 15 residues long. Germline CDR1 reads SEHNR; CDR2 reads FQNEAQ (reference sequence). Trimming pared 4 bases from V and 8 bases from J, leaving 18 bases between. The CDR3, as DNA: TGTGCCAGCAGCTCAACAAAGACGACTTGGGATGAGCAGTTCTTC. Its protein product is CASSSTKTTWDEQFF.

This clonotype was seen repeatedly, ten times or more. The chain has TRBV3-1 and TRBJ1-1; D remains unclear. V was trimmed by 2 bases and J by 0 bases, leaving 7 bases between them. Germline CDR1 LGHDT, CDR2 YNNKEL (reference sequence). The CDR3 extends over 14 amino acids. DNA for the CDR3: TGTGCCAGCAGCCAAACCGTCGTGAACACTGAAGCTTTCTTT. Its translation is CASSQTVVNTEAFF.

This clonotype was counted many times. The chain employs TRBV2 and TRBJ2-1; the D is unclear. The germline V gene has CDR1 SNHLY and CDR2 FYNNEI. Trimming removed 6 bases at V and 2 bases at J, with 2 bases between. This CDR3 spans 11 amino acids. This CDR3 is CASRTYNEQFF. The CDR3 bases are TGTGCCAGCAGGACCTACAATGAGCAGTTCTTC.

V and J are TRBV18 and TRBJ2-2; TRBD1 might be the D (6 bases). The V gene lost 3 bases and the J gene lost 1 base, with 12 bases spanning the gap. CDR3 length: 16 amino acids. From germline, CDR1 is KGHSH and CDR2 LQKENI. The DNA for the CDR3 is TGTGCCAGCTCACCCCAGCGGACAGAGAACACCGGGGAGCTGTTTTTT. It is translated as CASSPQRTENTGELFF.

This clonotype was picked up many times. Written as DNA, the CDR3 is TGTGCCAGCAGTGAACCGCGGGCCGCCGGGAATGAAAAACTGTTTTTT. Translation gives CASSEPRAAGNEKLFF. The rearrangement uses TRBV2 and TRBJ1-4; D is undetermined. Germline CDR1 reads SNHLY; CDR2 reads FYNNEI. The ends were cut back, 2 bases at V and 5 bases at J, with 15 bases in the middle. This CDR3 region has 16 residues.

This clonotype appeared many times. This chain connects TRBV7-8 to TRBJ1-5, with no clear D. CDR1 and CDR2 (germline): SGHVS, FQNEAQ. V was cut by 2 bases and J by 0 bases, with 17 bases left in between. The CDR3 covers 18 residues. The CDR3 loop is CASSLQVSGRDSNQPQHF. CDR3 in DNA: TGTGCCAGCAGCTTACAGGTTTCGGGAAGAGATAGCAATCAGCCCCAGCATTTT.

The chain couples TRBV6-5 to TRBJ2-2; 11 bases are a match to TRBD2. CDR1 is MNHEY and CDR2 is SVGAGI in the germline V gene. Germline trimming cut 5 bases from V and 6 bases from J; bases unmatched to any gene: 8. The CDR3 runs 16 residues. The CDR3 DNA sequence: TGTGCCAGCAGTGAAATAGGGACTAGCGGCCCCGGGGAGCTGTTTTTT. Protein sequence: CASSEIGTSGPGELFF.

This clonotype was recorded many times. The chain is built from TRBV9 and TRBJ1-5; D is possibly TRBD1 (5 bases). The CDR3 contains 14 residues. From germline, CDR1 is SGDLS and CDR2 YYNGEE. V was cut by 3 bases and J by 4 bases, with 11 bases left in between. CDR3 protein: CASSGLTENQPQHF. The CDR3 region has the DNA TGTGCCAGCAGCGGATTGACAGAAAATCAGCCCCAGCATTTT.

This clonotype was detected ten times or more. The rearrangement links TRBV20-1 to TRBJ2-2; D is perhaps TRBD1 (6 bases). Germline values: CDR1 DFQATT, CDR2 SNEGSKA (reference sequence). V was shortened by 3 bases and J by 0 bases, with 11 bases between the two germline ends. The CDR3 length is 15 residues. The DNA for the CDR3 is TGCAGTGCTAGCCCAGGGGAGACGAACACCGGGGAGCTGTTTTTT. It translates to CSASPGETNTGELFF.

In its sample, this clonotype was seen many times. The J gene is TRBJ2-7, the V gene TRBV6-5, with TRBD2 as a possible D gene (6 bases). The CDR3 has 15 residues. V dropped 2 bases and J dropped 6 bases, with 17 bases sitting between them. Per germline, CDR1 MNHEY and CDR2 SVGAGI. CDR3 residues: CASSYGGTAAFEQYF. CDR3 bases: TGTGCCAGCAGTTACGGAGGGACCGCCGCCTTCGAGCAGTACTTC.

The sample holds a few counts of this clonotype. With a far larger clone one base away, a read error is the likely cause. The chain recombines TRBV11-2 with TRBJ2-7, with D hard to call. CDR1 and CDR2 (germline): SGHAT, FQNNGV. V was pared by 4 bases and J by 7 bases, with 17 bases between. There are 14 residues in the CDR3. CDR3 nucleotides: TGTGCCAGCAGCTCACTATCCCCTTCTCCTGAGCAGTACTTC. Translated, it gives CASSSLSPSPEQYF.

The genes are TRBV11-2 and TRBJ2-7; no reliable D call. CDR1 and CDR2 from the germline V gene are SGHAT and FQNNGV. The CDR3 extends over 13 amino acids. V gave up 5 bases and J gave up 4 bases, with 12 bases separating them. The CDR3 region has the DNA TGTGCCAGCAGCCCTAATTCCACGTACGAGCAGTACTTC. This codes for CASSPNSTYEQYF.